What follows describes a single T cell receptor (beta chain). The CDR3 consists of 13 residues. From germline, CDR1 is SGHAT and CDR2 FQNNGV. The V end lost 4 bases, the J end lost 7 bases, and 13 bases lay between the germline ends. Some clones are missing from TCRdb's copy, which holds only in-frame ones; the method was immunoSEQ multiplex PCR. There are tens of thousands of clones in the sample; around 92% occur only once, and over 2% lies in the top ten. The data belong to a study of T cells in localized non-small cell lung cancer. The sequence came from a female donor aged 60 or older with stage I lung adenocarcinoma. Material: peripheral blood, obtained before any cancer treatment. This chain connects TRBV11-2 to TRBJ1-1, with D uncertain. In DNA form, the CDR3 reads TGTGCCAGCAGCTCGAGCCCGATAGATGAAGCTTTCTTT. Amino acid sequence: CASSSSPIDEAFF.